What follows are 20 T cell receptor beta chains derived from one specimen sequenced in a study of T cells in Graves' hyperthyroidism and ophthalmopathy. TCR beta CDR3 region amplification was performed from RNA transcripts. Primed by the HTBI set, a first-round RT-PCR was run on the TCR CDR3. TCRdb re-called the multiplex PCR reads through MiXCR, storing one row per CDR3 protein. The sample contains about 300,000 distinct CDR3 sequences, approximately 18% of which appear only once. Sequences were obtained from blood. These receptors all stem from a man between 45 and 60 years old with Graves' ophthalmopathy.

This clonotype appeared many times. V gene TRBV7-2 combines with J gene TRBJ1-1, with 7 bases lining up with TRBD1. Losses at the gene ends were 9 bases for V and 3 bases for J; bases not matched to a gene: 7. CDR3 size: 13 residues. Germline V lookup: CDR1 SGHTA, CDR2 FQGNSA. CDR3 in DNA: TGTGCCAGTCGGGACAGTTTGGACACTGAAGCTTTCTTT. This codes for CASRDSLDTEAFF.

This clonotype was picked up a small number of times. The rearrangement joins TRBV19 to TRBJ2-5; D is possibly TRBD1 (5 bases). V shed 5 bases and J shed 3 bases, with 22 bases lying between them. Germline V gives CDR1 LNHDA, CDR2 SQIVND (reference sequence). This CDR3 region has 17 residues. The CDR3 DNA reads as TGTGCCAGTAGTCCTTGGGATGGGGTCAGGGATGAAGAGACCCAGTACTTC. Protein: CASSPWDGVRDEETQYF.

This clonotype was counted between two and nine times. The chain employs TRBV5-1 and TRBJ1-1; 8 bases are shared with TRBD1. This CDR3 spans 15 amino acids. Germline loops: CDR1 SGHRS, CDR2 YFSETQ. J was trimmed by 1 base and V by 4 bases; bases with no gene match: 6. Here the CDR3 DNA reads TGCGCCAGCAGCAGTCGGACAGGGTGGAACACTGAAGCTTTCTTT. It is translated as CASSSRTGWNTEAFF. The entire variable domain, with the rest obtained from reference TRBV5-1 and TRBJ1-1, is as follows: KAGVTQTPRYLIKTRGQQVTLSCSPISGHRSVSWYQQTPGQGLQFLFEYFSETQRNKGNFPGRFSGRQFSNSRSEMNVSTLELGDSALYLCASSSRTGWNTEAFFGQGTRLTVV.

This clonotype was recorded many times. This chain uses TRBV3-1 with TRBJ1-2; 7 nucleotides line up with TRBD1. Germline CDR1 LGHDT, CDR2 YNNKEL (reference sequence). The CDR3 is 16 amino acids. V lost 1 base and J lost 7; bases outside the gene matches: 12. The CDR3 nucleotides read TGTGCCAGCAGCCAAGGAGACAGGGAGAGATCTCCTGGCTACACCTTC. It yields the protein CASSQGDRERSPGYTF.

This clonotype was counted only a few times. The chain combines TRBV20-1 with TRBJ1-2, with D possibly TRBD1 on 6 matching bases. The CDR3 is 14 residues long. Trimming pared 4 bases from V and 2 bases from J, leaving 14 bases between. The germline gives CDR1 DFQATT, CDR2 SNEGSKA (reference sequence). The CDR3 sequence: CSAKWTAGNYGYTF. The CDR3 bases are TGCAGTGCTAAATGGACAGCGGGGAACTATGGCTACACCTTC.

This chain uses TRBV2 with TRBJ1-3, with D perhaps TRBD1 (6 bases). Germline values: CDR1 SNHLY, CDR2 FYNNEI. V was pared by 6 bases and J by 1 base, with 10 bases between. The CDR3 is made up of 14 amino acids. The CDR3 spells CASRAGDSGNTIYF. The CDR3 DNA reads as TGTGCCAGCAGGGCAGGGGATTCTGGAAACACCATATATTTT. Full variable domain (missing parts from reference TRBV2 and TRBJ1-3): EPEVTQTPSHQVTQMGQEVILRCVPISNHLYFYWYRQILGQKVEFLVSFYNNEISEKSEIFDDQFSVERPDGSNFTLKIRSTKLEDSAMYFCASRAGDSGNTIYFGEGSWLTVV.

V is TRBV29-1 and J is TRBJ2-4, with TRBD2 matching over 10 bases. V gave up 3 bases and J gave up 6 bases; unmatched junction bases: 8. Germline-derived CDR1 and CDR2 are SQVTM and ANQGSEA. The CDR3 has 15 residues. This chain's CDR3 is CSVEDSGRAGNIQYF. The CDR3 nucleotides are TGCAGCGTTGAGGACAGCGGGAGGGCCGGAAACATTCAGTACTTC. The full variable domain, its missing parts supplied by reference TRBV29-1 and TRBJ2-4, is SAVISQKPSRDICQRGTSLTIQCQVDSQVTMMFWYRQQPGQSLTLIATANQGSEATYESGFVIDKFPISRPNLTFSTLTVSNMSPEDSSIYLCSVEDSGRAGNIQYFGAGTRLSVL.

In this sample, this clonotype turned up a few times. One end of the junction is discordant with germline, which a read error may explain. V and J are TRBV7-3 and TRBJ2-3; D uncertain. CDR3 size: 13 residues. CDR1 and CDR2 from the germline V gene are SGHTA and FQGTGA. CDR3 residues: CASSLNGPDTQYF. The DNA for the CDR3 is TGTGCCAGCAGTTTAAACGGCCCAGATACGCAGTATTTT.

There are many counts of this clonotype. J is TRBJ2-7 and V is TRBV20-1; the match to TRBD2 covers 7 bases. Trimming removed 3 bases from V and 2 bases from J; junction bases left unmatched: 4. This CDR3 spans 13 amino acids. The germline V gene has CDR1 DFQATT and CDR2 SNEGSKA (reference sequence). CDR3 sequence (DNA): TGCAGTGCTAGCGGGAGGTCGCCCTACGAGCAGTACTTC. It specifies CSASGRSPYEQYF.

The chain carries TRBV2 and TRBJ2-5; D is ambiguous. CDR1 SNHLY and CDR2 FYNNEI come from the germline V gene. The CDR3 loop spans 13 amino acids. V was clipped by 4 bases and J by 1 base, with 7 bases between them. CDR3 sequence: CASSAGFQETQYF. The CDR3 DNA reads TGTGCCAGCAGTGCCGGGTTCCAAGAGACCCAGTACTTC. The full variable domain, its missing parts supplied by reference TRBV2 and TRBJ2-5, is EPEVTQTPSHQVTQMGQEVILRCVPISNHLYFYWYRQILGQKVEFLVSFYNNEISEKSEIFDDQFSVERPDGSNFTLKIRSTKLEDSAMYFCASSAGFQETQYFGPGTRLLVL.

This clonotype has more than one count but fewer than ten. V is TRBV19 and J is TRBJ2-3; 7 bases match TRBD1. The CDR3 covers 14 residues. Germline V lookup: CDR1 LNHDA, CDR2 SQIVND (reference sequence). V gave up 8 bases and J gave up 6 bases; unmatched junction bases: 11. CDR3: CASQGQPGWDTQYF. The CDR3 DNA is TGTGCCAGTCAGGGACAGCCAGGATGGGATACGCAGTATTTT.

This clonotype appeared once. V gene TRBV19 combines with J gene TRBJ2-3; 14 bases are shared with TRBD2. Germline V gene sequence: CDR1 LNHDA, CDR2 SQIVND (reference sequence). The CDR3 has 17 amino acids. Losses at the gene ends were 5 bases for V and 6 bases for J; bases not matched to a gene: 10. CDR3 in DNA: TGTGCCAGTAGTGATCCGGGACTAGCGGGAGTATATGATACGCAGTATTTT. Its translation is CASSDPGLAGVYDTQYF.

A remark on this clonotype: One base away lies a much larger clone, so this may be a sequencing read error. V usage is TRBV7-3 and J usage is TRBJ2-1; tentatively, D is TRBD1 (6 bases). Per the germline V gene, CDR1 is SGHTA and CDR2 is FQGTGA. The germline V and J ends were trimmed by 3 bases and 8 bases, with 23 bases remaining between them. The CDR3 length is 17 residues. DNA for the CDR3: TGTGCCAGCAGCTTTCCCCAACTCTTAAATGAGGGGGATGAGCAGTTCTTC. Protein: CASSFPQLLNEGDEQFF.

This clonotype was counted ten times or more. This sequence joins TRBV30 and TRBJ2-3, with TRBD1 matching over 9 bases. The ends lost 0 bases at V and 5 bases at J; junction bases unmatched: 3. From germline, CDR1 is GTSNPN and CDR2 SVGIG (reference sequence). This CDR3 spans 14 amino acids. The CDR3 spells CAWSVGTGRDTQYF. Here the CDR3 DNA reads TGTGCCTGGAGTGTAGGGACAGGGAGAGATACGCAGTATTTT. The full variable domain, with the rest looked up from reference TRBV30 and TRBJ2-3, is SQTIHQWPATLVQPVGSPLSLECTVEGTSNPNLYWYRQAAGRGLQLLFYSVGIGQISSEVPQNLSASRPQDRQFILSSKKLLLSDSGFYLCAWSVGTGRDTQYFGPGTRLTVL.

This CDR3 reads CASSLVTGGPGETQYF. In DNA form, the CDR3 reads TGTGCCAGCAGTTTAGTCACTGGAGGGCCGGGGGAGACCCAGTACTTC. The chain combines TRBV12-3 or TRBV12-4 with TRBJ2-5; D possibly corresponds to TRBD2 (6 bases). Deletions cut 1 base from V and 5 bases from J, with 17 bases between. The CDR3 has 16 amino acids.

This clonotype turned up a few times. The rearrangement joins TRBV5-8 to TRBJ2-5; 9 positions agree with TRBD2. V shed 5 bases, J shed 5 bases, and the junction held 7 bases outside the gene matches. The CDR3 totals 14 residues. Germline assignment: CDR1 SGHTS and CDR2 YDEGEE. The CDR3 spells CASRFSGSGETQYF. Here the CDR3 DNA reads TGTGCCAGCAGGTTTAGCGGGAGTGGGGAGACCCAGTACTTC.

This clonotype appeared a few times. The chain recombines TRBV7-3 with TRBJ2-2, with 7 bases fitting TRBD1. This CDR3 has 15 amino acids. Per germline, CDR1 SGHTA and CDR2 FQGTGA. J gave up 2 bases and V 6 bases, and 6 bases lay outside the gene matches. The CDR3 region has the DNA TGTGCCAGCAGTCGGGACAGTTTTAACACCGGGGAGCTGTTTTTT. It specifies CASSRDSFNTGELFF.

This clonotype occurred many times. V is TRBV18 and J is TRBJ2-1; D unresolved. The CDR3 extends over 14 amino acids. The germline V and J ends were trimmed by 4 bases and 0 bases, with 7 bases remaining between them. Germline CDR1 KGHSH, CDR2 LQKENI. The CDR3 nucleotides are TGTGCCAGCTCACTGACAAGCTCCTACAATGAGCAGTTCTTC. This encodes CASSLTSSYNEQFF.

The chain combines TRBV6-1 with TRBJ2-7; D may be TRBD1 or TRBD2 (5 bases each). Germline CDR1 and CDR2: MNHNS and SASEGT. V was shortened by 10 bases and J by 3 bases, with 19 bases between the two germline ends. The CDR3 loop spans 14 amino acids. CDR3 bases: TGTGCCACCGAAAGGAGGCAGGGTAACTACGAGCAGTACTTC. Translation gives CATERRQGNYEQYF.

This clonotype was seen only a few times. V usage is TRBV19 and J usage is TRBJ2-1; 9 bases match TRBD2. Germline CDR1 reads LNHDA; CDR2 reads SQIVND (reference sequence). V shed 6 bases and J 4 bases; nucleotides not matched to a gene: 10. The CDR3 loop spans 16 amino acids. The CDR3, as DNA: TGTGCCAGTAGCTACCGGTCTAGCGGGATATACAATGAGCAGTTCTTC. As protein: CASSYRSSGIYNEQFF.